The clone carrying this T cell receptor beta chain was recorded at least ten times. This entry comes from a study of blood T cell repertoires in COVID-19. Measured with immunoSEQ multiplex PCR; TCRdb has only the in-frame clones, and not every one. The sample holds 150,000 to 200,000 clones, 65% to 80% seen once. This CDR3 has 14 amino acids. Germline trimming cut 2 bases from V and 7 bases from J; bases unmatched to any gene: 3. CDR1 and CDR2 from the germline V gene are SGHDT and YYEEEE. This receptor was taken from a man in his 60s with acute or convalescent COVID-19. The sequenced sample was peripheral blood. The V call is TRBV5-6, the J call TRBJ1-5, with 10 bases fitting TRBD1. DNA for the CDR3: TGTGCCAGCAGCTTTGGACAGGGGGGACAGCCCCAGCATTTT. Translation: CASSFGQGGQPQHF. Full variable domain (outside the CDR3, taken from reference TRBV5-6 and TRBJ1-5): DAGVTQSPTHLIKTRGQQVTLRCSPKSGHDTVSWYQQALGQGPQFIFQYYEEEERQRGNFPDRFSGHQFPNYSSELNVNALLLGDSALYLCASSFGQGGQPQHFGDGTRLSIL.